This TCR beta chain was observed in a study of cytomegalovirus exposure and HLA in healthy donors. With 2 bases removed from V and 4 bases from J, the gap between germline ends came to 9 bases. CDR1 is SGHTA, CDR2 FQGNSA, per germline. The CDR3 length is 14 residues. The PCR used 60 Vbeta and 13 Jbeta primers. Produced via immunoSEQ multiplex PCR; TCRdb's table is partial and in-frame only. The data hold under 200,000 clones, with around 88% observed a single time. The sequence was obtained from a man aged 40-55 years in good health and CMV-seropositive. Sequenced: PBMCs. The V and J genes are TRBV7-2 and TRBJ2-1, with D possibly matching TRBD1 (5 bases). CDR3 nucleotides: TGTGCCAGCAGCTTAAATGCAGGGTACAATGAGCAGTTCTTC. This translates into CASSLNAGYNEQFF.